These 9 T cell receptor beta chains originate from one sample sequenced in a study of blood T cell repertoires in COVID-19. Profiled with immunoSEQ multiplex PCR; TCRdb holds only in-frame clones, not every one. The sample gives roughly 190,000 clones, less than 90% of which show up once; over 9.5% is in the top ten. Sample: peripheral blood. Receptors originate from a woman between 55 and 75 years old with COVID-19, enrolled during active disease.

V gene TRBV6-2 or TRBV6-3 combines with J gene TRBJ2-1; the match to TRBD2 covers 9 bases. Germline CDR1 is MNHEY and CDR2 is SVGEGT. Trimming cost V 4 bases and J 0 bases; bases outside gene matches: 10. CDR3 length: 18 amino acids. The CDR3 coding sequence is TGTGCCAGCAGTTTCACTAGCGGGCCCGCATCCTCCTACAATGAGCAGTTCTTC. The encoded protein is CASSFTSGPASSYNEQFF.

The chain recombines TRBV5-1 with TRBJ2-1; D is possibly TRBD1 (5 bases). V gave up 0 bases and J gave up 8 bases, with 9 bases separating them. This CDR3 spans 13 amino acids. The V gene's germline CDR1 is SGHRS and CDR2 YFSETQ. DNA of the CDR3: TGCGCCAGCAGCTTGGCTAGGGGATATGAGCAGTTCTTC. This sequence encodes CASSLARGYEQFF.

The chain uses TRBV6-5 and TRBJ1-1, with D possibly TRBD1 on 5 matching bases. Germline values: CDR1 MNHEY, CDR2 SVGAGI. V was pared by 6 bases and J by 1 base, with 15 bases between. The CDR3 loop spans 15 amino acids. Here the CDR3 DNA reads TGTGCCAGCAGATCCTTTGTGGGGGGGAACACTGAAGCTTTCTTT. Amino acid sequence: CASRSFVGGNTEAFF.

The V call is TRBV5-1, the J call TRBJ1-6, with a tentative D call TRBD1 (5 bases). The CDR3 contains 16 residues. The germline V gene has CDR1 SGHRS and CDR2 YFSETQ. Trimming cost V 5 bases and J 5 bases, with 17 bases left between them. CDR3 loop: CASRSIQGGNNSPLHF. The CDR3 DNA sequence: TGCGCCAGCAGATCTATCCAGGGAGGGAATAATTCACCCCTCCACTTT.

The V gene is TRBV11-2, the J gene TRBJ1-1, with D perhaps matching TRBD1 (5 bases). CDR1 is SGHAT and CDR2 is FQNNGV in the germline V gene. V dropped 6 bases and J dropped 3 bases, with 17 bases sitting between them. The CDR3 sequence is 15 residues long. The CDR3 region is CASSPSLRGDTEAFF. In nucleotides, the CDR3 is TGTGCCAGCAGTCCTTCTCTACGGGGGGACACTGAAGCTTTCTTT. The full variable domain, rest sourced from reference TRBV11-2 and TRBJ1-1, is EAGVAQSPRYKIIEKRQSVAFWCNPISGHATLYWYQQILGQGPKLLIQFQNNGVVDDSQLPKDRFSAERLKGVDSTLKIQPAKLEDSAVYLCASSPSLRGDTEAFFGQGTRLTVV.

This sequence joins TRBV28 and TRBJ1-1; D gene uncertain. The germline gives CDR1 MDHEN, CDR2 SYDVKM. This CDR3 comprises 12 residues. Trimming took 3 bases from V and 7 from J, leaving 9 bases between them. This CDR3 is CASSFTVFEAFF. DNA for the CDR3: TGTGCCAGCAGTTTCACGGTATTTGAAGCTTTCTTT.

The V call is TRBV5-1, the J call TRBJ2-4; 12 bases map to TRBD2. This CDR3 is built from 19 residues. Germline V gives CDR1 SGHRS, CDR2 YFSETQ. V was clipped by 4 bases and J by 3 bases; unmatched bases: 14. The CDR3 reads CASSSRLAGASSVKNIQYF. CDR3 sequence (DNA): TGCGCCAGCAGCAGCAGACTAGCGGGGGCCTCTTCGGTCAAAAACATTCAGTACTTC.

The rearrangement uses TRBV15 and TRBJ1-5; no firm D call. Germline lookup yields CDR1 LNHNV and CDR2 YYDKDF (reference sequence). The CDR3 covers 13 residues. Trimming took 2 bases from V and 6 from J, leaving 8 bases between them. The CDR3, as DNA: TGTGCCACCAGCAGACCTTCGGGTCAGCCCCAGCATTTT. This sequence encodes CATSRPSGQPQHF.

CDR3 region: CASSTQGSQPQHF. The DNA of the CDR3 is TGTGCCAGCAGCACACAGGGTAGTCAGCCCCAGCATTTT. The chain uses TRBV7-2 and TRBJ1-5; tentatively, D is TRBD1 (6 bases). V gave up 5 bases and J gave up 6 bases, with 11 bases separating them. The CDR3 consists of 13 residues. CDR1 is SGHTA and CDR2 is FQGNSA in the germline V gene.